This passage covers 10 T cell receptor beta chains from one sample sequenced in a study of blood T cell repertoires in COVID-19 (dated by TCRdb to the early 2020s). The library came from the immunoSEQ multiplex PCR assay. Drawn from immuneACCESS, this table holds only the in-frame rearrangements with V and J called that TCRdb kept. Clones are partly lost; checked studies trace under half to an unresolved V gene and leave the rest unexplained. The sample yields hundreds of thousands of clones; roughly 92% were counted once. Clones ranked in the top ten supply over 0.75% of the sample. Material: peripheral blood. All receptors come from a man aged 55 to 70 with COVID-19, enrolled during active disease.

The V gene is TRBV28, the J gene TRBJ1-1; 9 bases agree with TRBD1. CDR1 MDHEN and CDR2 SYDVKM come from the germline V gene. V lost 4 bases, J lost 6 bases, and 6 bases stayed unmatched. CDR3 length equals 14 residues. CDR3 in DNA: TGTGCCAGCAGTTCCCCGGACAGGGGTGCTGAAGCTTTCTTT. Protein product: CASSSPDRGAEAFF.

The CDR3 spells CAISEPGLGGTDTQYF. CDR3 coding DNA: TGTGCCATCAGTGAGCCGGGACTAGGAGGCACAGATACGCAGTATTTT. This chain links TRBV10-3 with TRBJ2-3, with 8 bases matching TRBD2. V lost 2 bases to trimming and J lost 1 base; unmatched junction nucleotides: 5. The CDR3 runs to 16 residues. From germline, CDR1 is ENHRY and CDR2 SYGVKD.

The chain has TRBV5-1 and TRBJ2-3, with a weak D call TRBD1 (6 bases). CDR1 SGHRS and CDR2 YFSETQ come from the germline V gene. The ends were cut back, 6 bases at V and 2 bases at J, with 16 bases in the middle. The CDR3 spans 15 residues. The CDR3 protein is CASTGTSEPTDTQYF. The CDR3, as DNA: TGCGCCAGCACTGGGACATCGGAACCCACAGATACGCAGTATTTT. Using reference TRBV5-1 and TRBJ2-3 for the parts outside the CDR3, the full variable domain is KAGVTQTPRYLIKTRGQQVTLSCSPISGHRSVSWYQQTPGQGLQFLFEYFSETQRNKGNFPGRFSGRQFSNSRSEMNVSTLELGDSALYLCASTGTSEPTDTQYFGPGTRLTVL.

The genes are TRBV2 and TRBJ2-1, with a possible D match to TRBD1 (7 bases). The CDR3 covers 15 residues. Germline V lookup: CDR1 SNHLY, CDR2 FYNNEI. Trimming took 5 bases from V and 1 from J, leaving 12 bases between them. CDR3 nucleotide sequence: TGTGCCAGCAGTTCGGAGGGGGCGTCCTACAATGAGCAGTTCTTC. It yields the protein CASSSEGASYNEQFF.

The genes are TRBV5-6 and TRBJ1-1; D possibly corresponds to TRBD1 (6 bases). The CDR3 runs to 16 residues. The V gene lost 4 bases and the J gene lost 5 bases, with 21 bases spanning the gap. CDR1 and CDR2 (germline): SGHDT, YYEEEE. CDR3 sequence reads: CASSPQTTGGRTEAFF. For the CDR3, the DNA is TGTGCCAGCAGCCCTCAAACGACAGGCGGTAGGACTGAAGCTTTCTTT.

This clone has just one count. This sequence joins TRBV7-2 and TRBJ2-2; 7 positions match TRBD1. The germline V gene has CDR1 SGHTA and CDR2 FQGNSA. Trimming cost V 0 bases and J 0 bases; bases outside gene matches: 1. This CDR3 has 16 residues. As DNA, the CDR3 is TGTGCCAGCAGCTTAGCAGGGGGCGCGAACACCGGGGAGCTGTTTTTT. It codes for CASSLAGGANTGELFF.

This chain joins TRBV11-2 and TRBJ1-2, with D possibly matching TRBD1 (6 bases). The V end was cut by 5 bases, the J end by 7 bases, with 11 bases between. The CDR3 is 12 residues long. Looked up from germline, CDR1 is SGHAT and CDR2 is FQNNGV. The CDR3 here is CASSPGAGGYTF. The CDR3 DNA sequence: TGTGCCAGCAGCCCAGGGGCGGGTGGCTACACCTTC.

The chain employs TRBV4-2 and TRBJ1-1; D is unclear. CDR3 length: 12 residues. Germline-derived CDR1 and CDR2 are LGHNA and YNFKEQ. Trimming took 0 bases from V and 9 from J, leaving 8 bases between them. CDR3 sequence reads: CASSQDQEKAFF. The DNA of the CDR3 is TGTGCCAGCAGCCAAGATCAAGAGAAAGCTTTCTTT.

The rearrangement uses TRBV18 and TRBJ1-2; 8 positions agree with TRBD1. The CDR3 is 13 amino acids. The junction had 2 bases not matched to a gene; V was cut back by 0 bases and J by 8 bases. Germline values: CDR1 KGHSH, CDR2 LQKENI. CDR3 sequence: CASSPPTGEGYTF. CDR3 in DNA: TGTGCCAGCTCACCACCGACAGGGGAAGGCTACACCTTC.

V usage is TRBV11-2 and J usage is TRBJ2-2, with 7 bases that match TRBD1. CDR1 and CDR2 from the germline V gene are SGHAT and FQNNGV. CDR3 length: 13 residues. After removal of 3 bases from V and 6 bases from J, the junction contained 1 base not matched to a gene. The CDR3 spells CASSFDRAGELFF. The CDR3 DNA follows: TGTGCCAGCAGCTTCGACAGGGCCGGGGAGCTGTTTTTT.